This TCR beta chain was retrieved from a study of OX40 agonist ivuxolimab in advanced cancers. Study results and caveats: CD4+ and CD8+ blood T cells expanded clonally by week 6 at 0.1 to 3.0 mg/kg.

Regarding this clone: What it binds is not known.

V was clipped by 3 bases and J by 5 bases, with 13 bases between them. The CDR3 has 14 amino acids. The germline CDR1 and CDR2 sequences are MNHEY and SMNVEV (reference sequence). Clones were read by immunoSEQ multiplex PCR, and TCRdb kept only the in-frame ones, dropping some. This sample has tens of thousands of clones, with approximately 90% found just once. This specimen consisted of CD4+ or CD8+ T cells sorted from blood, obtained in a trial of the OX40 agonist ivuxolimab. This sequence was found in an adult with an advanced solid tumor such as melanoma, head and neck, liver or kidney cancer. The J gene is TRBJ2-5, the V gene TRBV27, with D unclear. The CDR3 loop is CASSLYSGLETQYF. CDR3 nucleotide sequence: TGTGCCAGCAGTTTGTATAGTGGCCTTGAGACCCAGTACTTC.